Below, 24 T cell receptor beta chains from the same sample are listed, as sequenced in a study of CD8+ T cells in alopecia areata. The treatment denotes: oral pan-JAK inhibitor, 5-10 mg twice daily. It was cDNA, reverse transcribed from extracted RNA, that served as the sequencing template. Data came from immunoSEQ multiplex PCR; TCRdb stores just in-frame clones and leaves some out. The sample carries some 160,000 clones, roughly 65% recorded once. Sample: CD4+ T cells sorted from blood, taken at week 4, from a patient treated with tofacitinib. Source of these receptors: a human donor with alopecia areata.

This clone was detected only once. The J gene is TRBJ2-5, the V gene TRBV29-1; a weak D match, TRBD1 (6 bases). CDR3 length: 15 residues. V gave up 4 bases and J gave up 1 base, with 16 bases separating them. Germline CDR1 SQVTM, CDR2 ANQGSEA. The DNA of the CDR3 is TGCAGCGTTGCCAATCCCGCAGGGGTCCAAGAGACCCAGTACTTC. Amino acid sequence: CSVANPAGVQETQYF.

This clone was counted only a few times. The V gene is TRBV7-8, the J gene TRBJ2-7; no reliable D call. The CDR3 length is 12 residues. CDR1 is SGHVS and CDR2 is FQNEAQ in the germline V gene. V lost 0 bases, J lost 7 bases, and 7 bases lay in between. The CDR3 reads CASSLANREQYF. As DNA, the CDR3 is TGTGCCAGCAGCTTAGCCAATAGAGAGCAGTACTTC.

This clone was recorded once. The V gene is TRBV30, the J gene TRBJ2-6, with D uncertain. With 3 bases removed from V and 0 bases from J, the gap between germline ends came to 12 bases. The germline V gene encodes CDR1 GTSNPN and CDR2 SVGIG (reference sequence). The CDR3 length is 16 residues. The CDR3 loop is CAWRPGPGSGANVLTF. Here the CDR3 DNA reads TGTGCCTGGAGGCCCGGACCCGGCTCTGGGGCCAACGTCCTGACTTTC.

This clone has a handful of counts. The CDR3 region is CASSLVQTGISPLHF. The DNA of the CDR3 is TGTGCCAGCAGCTTAGTTCAGACAGGGATCTCACCCCTCCACTTT. V usage is TRBV7-2 and J usage is TRBJ1-6; 7 nucleotides match TRBD1. The V gene end was trimmed by 1 base and the J gene end by 10 bases; junction bases not matched to a gene: 7. The CDR3 consists of 15 residues. Germline assignment: CDR1 SGHTA and CDR2 FQGNSA.

The chain joins TRBV9 to TRBJ1-1, with TRBD1 matching over 7 bases. This CDR3 is built from 14 residues. J was trimmed by 1 base and V by 4 bases; bases with no gene match: 4. CDR1 SGDLS and CDR2 YYNGEE come from the germline V gene. The CDR3 region is CASSTGTANTEAFF. The CDR3 DNA is TGTGCCAGCAGCACGGGGACAGCGAACACTGAAGCTTTCTTT.

A few counts support this clone. Other DNA sequences in this sample translate to the same CDR3. The chain has TRBV29-1 and TRBJ2-3; TRBD1 matches at 9 bases. This CDR3 has 14 residues. Germline-derived CDR1 and CDR2 are SQVTM and ANQGSEA. With V trimmed by 1 base and J by 1 base, 0 bases remained unmatched. Here the CDR3 DNA reads TGCAGCGTTGAAGGGGACAGGGGCACAGATACGCAGTATTTT. It specifies CSVEGDRGTDTQYF.

V and J are TRBV30 and TRBJ1-2; D perhaps matches TRBD1 (5 bases). The CDR3 is 13 amino acids. Germline CDR1 and CDR2: GTSNPN and SVGIG (reference sequence). V was shortened by 0 bases and J by 7 bases, with 12 bases between the two germline ends. The CDR3 DNA reads as TGTGCCTGGAGTGTGGCCAGGGACCTTGGCTACACCTTC. Protein sequence: CAWSVARDLGYTF.

A word on this clone: As the CDR3 is not closed by the conserved phenylalanine or tryptophan, this likely results from a read error. No DNA is shown, since the ends of the CDR3 on it are uncertain; the CDR3 is the one TCRdb lists. The rearrangement uses TRBV10-3 and TRBJ2-3; the tabulated D call, TRBD1, remains unverified against the DNA. Both ends counted, the CDR3 spans 8 residues. CDR1 and CDR2 from the germline V gene are ENHRY and SYGVKD. CDR3 sequence: CAITPTGP.

This clone has more than one count but fewer than ten. Other DNA sequences in this specimen translate into the identical CDR3. V and J are TRBV29-1 and TRBJ2-5; D not resolved. Germline CDR1 is SQVTM and CDR2 is ANQGSEA. Trimming stripped 6 bases from V and 4 bases from J, with 6 bases between. CDR3 length equals 10 residues. For the CDR3, the DNA is TGCAGCGTCCTTACAGAGACCCAGTACTTC. Its translation is CSVLTETQYF.

This clone appeared a single time. The chain links TRBV30 to TRBJ1-5; 7 bases agree with TRBD1. V shed 2 bases and J 6 bases; nucleotides not matched to a gene: 4. The CDR3 is 13 residues long. Per the germline V gene, CDR1 is GTSNPN and CDR2 is SVGIG (reference sequence). CDR3 in amino acids: CAWSQGEGQPQHF. In DNA form, the CDR3 reads TGTGCCTGGAGTCAGGGGGAAGGTCAGCCCCAGCATTTT.

This sequence joins TRBV5-6 and TRBJ1-4, with D uncertain. The CDR3 consists of 12 residues. The germline gives CDR1 SGHDT, CDR2 YYEEEE. V was clipped by 4 bases and J by 8 bases, with 9 bases between them. The DNA of the CDR3 is TGTGCCAGCAGCAGGGTGGAGGAAAAACTGTTTTTT. Protein sequence: CASSRVEEKLFF.

In DNA form, the CDR3 reads TGTGCCTGGAGTAACGGCGGAAAGAACACTGAAGCTTTCTTT. It yields the protein CAWSNGGKNTEAFF. This chain connects TRBV30 to TRBJ1-1; D not resolved. The CDR3 sequence is 14 residues long. Trimming pared 2 bases from V and 1 base from J, leaving 11 bases between. Germline V gives CDR1 GTSNPN, CDR2 SVGIG (reference sequence).

The V gene is TRBV6-1, the J gene TRBJ2-7; a possible D gene is TRBD1 (5 bases). This CDR3 has 13 amino acids. CDR1 MNHNS and CDR2 SASEGT come from the germline V gene. The V and J ends lost 6 bases and 1 base respectively, with 10 bases between them. The CDR3 region has the DNA TGTGCCAGCAGCGTCGACAGATCCTACGAGCAGTACTTC. It encodes CASSVDRSYEQYF.

The chain couples TRBV5-4 to TRBJ1-1, with TRBD1 as a possible D gene (5 bases). CDR1 and CDR2 from the germline V gene are SGHNT and YYREEE (reference sequence). The CDR3 consists of 16 residues. The ends were cut back, 4 bases at V and 4 bases at J, with 20 bases in the middle. As DNA, the CDR3 is TGTGCCAGCAGCCAAGGGGAACCGGGGCGCTCCACTGAAGCTTTCTTT. It translates to CASSQGEPGRSTEAFF.

DNA of the CDR3: TGCGCCAGCAGCTTTCGGACCAGCTCCTATAATTCACCCCTCCACTTT. Protein product: CASSFRTSSYNSPLHF. The chain has TRBV5-1 and TRBJ1-6; D not certain. Germline CDR1 reads SGHRS; CDR2 reads YFSETQ. The CDR3 runs 16 residues. The V and J ends lost 2 bases and 0 bases respectively, with 9 bases between them.

The chain couples TRBV9 to TRBJ2-2; 9 bases align to TRBD2. Trimming at V came to 0 bases and at J to 0 bases, leaving 0 bases not matched to a gene. The germline V gene encodes CDR1 SGDLS and CDR2 YYNGEE. CDR3 length equals 16 residues. As DNA, the CDR3 is TGTGCCAGCAGCGTAGTAGCGGGGGCGAACACCGGGGAGCTGTTTTTT. Translating gives CASSVVAGANTGELFF.

This clone has just a few counts. J is TRBJ1-1 and V is TRBV5-1; D unclear. Trimming left V 4 bases short and J 2 bases short, with 9 bases between. The germline CDR1 and CDR2 sequences are SGHRS and YFSETQ. CDR3 length: 13 residues. Written as DNA, the CDR3 is TGCGCCAGCAGCAAGGATGGAAACACTGAAGCTTTCTTT. Translated: CASSKDGNTEAFF.

V is TRBV27 and J is TRBJ2-7; TRBD1 aligns across 7 bases. CDR1 MNHEY and CDR2 SMNVEV come from the germline V gene (reference sequence). This CDR3 region has 15 residues. J gave up 4 bases and V 2 bases, and 8 bases lay outside the gene matches. CDR3 protein: CASSLNRDRLYEQYF. As DNA, the CDR3 is TGTGCCAGCAGTTTAAACCGGGACAGACTTTACGAGCAGTACTTC.

This clone appeared a few times. The rearrangement joins TRBV29-1 to TRBJ1-1, with a tentative D call TRBD1 (5 bases). V lost 3 bases to trimming and J lost 5 bases, with 10 bases between them. CDR1 and CDR2 from the germline V gene are SQVTM and ANQGSEA. The CDR3 extends over 12 amino acids. The CDR3 reads CSVDPGGTEAFF. CDR3 in DNA: TGCAGCGTTGACCCCGGGGGGACTGAAGCTTTCTTT.

This sequence joins TRBV6-5 and TRBJ1-1; weak D call: TRBD1 (5 bases). V lost 6 bases, J lost 1 base, and 9 bases lay in between. This CDR3 contains 13 residues. Looked up from germline, CDR1 is MNHEY and CDR2 is SVGAGI. The CDR3: CASRHQGNTEAFF. In DNA form, the CDR3 reads TGTGCCAGCAGACATCAGGGGAACACTGAAGCTTTCTTT.

The V and J genes are TRBV4-2 and TRBJ2-5; 11 nucleotides line up with TRBD2. The CDR3 totals 17 residues. Germline V CDR1 and CDR2: LGHNA, YNFKEQ. Trimming cost V 3 bases and J 2 bases; bases outside gene matches: 8. The DNA for the CDR3 is TGTGCCAGCAGCCAGGATTCTAGCGGGGGGCCTCAAGAGACCCAGTACTTC. Its translation is CASSQDSSGGPQETQYF.

The V call is TRBV30, the J call TRBJ2-5, with D possibly being TRBD2 (6 bases). The germline V and J ends were trimmed by 5 bases and 1 base, with 11 bases remaining between them. This CDR3 is 13 amino acids long. Germline CDR1 GTSNPN, CDR2 SVGIG (reference sequence). As DNA, the CDR3 is TGTGCCTGGGGGAGGAGCCTCCAAGAGACCCAGTACTTC. The encoded protein is CAWGRSLQETQYF.

This clone was detected ten times or more. V and J are TRBV4-1 and TRBJ2-7; 10 nucleotides align to TRBD2. The junction had 15 bases not matched to a gene; V was cut back by 0 bases and J by 1 base. CDR3 size: 20 residues. Looked up from germline, CDR1 is MGHRA and CDR2 is YSYEKL. The DNA for the CDR3 is TGCGCCAGCAGCCAAGAGATTGCTAGCGGGGGCCTTCTAAGTTCCTACGAGCAGTACTTC. This codes for CASSQEIASGGLLSSYEQYF.

The genes are TRBV30 and TRBJ1-2, with D uncertain. Germline V gene sequence: CDR1 GTSNPN, CDR2 SVGIG (reference sequence). The CDR3 sequence is 15 residues long. Trimming took 4 bases from V and 1 from J, leaving 16 bases between them. Here the CDR3 DNA reads TGTGCCTGGAAAAGGAGGGAGATGTTTAACTATGGCTACACCTTC. It codes for CAWKRREMFNYGYTF.